The rows below give T cell receptor beta chains drawn from one sample of a study of radiation and T cells in renal cell carcinoma. Measured with immunoSEQ multiplex PCR; TCRdb has only the in-frame clones, and not every one. This sample yields 150,000 or so clones, of which around four fifths are seen a single time; 20% to 25% belongs to the top ten. The sequences come from blood, collected from a patient whose treatment included radiotherapy and nephrectomy. These receptors came from a woman aged 50 to 60 with renal cell carcinoma. CDR3s include the opening cysteine and the closing phenylalanine or tryptophan. D genes are given only for firm matches. The size field is filled for only some rows; it gives once, few, many or a size class.

j_call d_call v_call clone_size cdr3_aa cdr3_nt
TRBJ2-7 TRBD2 TRBV14 NA CASSQARGPAGLNSYEQYF TGTGCCAGCAGCCAAGCGCGGGGCCCAGCGGGGCTGAACTCCTACGAGCAGTACTTC
TRBJ2-2 NA TRBV5-1 NA CASSQDRSPGELFF TGCGCCAGCAGCCAAGACAGGTCCCCCGGGGAGCTGTTTTTT
TRBJ1-5 NA TRBV10-3 NA CAISTEAGVNQPQHF TGTGCCATCAGTACCGAGGCGGGAGTCAATCAGCCCCAGCATTTT
TRBJ1-6 NA TRBV2 NA CASRRGVNSPLHF TGTGCCAGCAGGCGGGGGGTTAATTCACCCCTCCACTTT
TRBJ2-7 NA TRBV19 once CASSYATVPYEQYF TGTGCCAGTAGTTACGCGACAGTCCCCTACGAGCAGTACTTC
TRBJ2-7 TRBD1 TRBV5-6 NA CASSPTDRGYEQYF TGTGCCAGCAGCCCCACAGACAGGGGTTACGAGCAGTACTTC
TRBJ1-3 NA TRBV9 NA CASSVEKGGGNTIYF TGTGCCAGCAGCGTAGAAAAGGGAGGCGGAAACACCATATATTTT
TRBJ1-3 NA TRBV6-6 NA CASSYPTGNTIYF TGTGCCAGCAGTTACCCGACTGGAAACACCATATATTTT
TRBJ2-7 TRBD1 TRBV19 few CATQGVSYEQYF TGTGCCACCCAGGGGGTCTCCTACGAGCAGTACTTC
TRBJ2-7 TRBD1 TRBV25-1 NA CASSGLGQGASEQYF TGTGCCAGCAGTGGATTGGGACAGGGGGCCTCCGAGCAGTACTTC
TRBJ1-1 TRBD1 TRBV19 NA CASSIGQGGNTEAFF TGTGCCAGTAGTATAGGGCAGGGGGGAAACACTGAAGCTTTCTTT
TRBJ2-5 NA TRBV28 NA CASSQAGETQYF TGTGCCAGCAGCCAAGCGGGAGAGACCCAGTACTTC
TRBJ2-7 TRBD1 TRBV6-6 NA CASRPPGQGVSEQYF TGTGCCAGCAGACCACCGGGACAGGGTGTCTCGGAGCAGTACTTC
TRBJ2-2 NA TRBV18 NA CASSPLMNTGELFF TGTGCCAGCTCACCGCTTATGAACACCGGGGAGCTGTTTTTT
TRBJ1-2 TRBD1 TRBV7-8 NA CASSLGGTGADYTF TGTGCCAGCAGCTTAGGTGGGACAGGGGCCGACTACACCTTC
TRBJ1-5 TRBD1 TRBV7-2 NA CASSAYRGQPQHF TGTGCCAGCAGCGCGTACAGGGGCCAGCCCCAGCATTTT
TRBJ2-5 NA TRBV7-9 NA CASSLVGSQETQYF TGTGCCAGCAGCTTAGTCGGGAGCCAAGAGACCCAGTACTTC
TRBJ1-4 TRBD1 TRBV10-1 NA CASSEGGQGRRTNEKLFF TGCGCCAGCAGTGAGGGGGGACAGGGGCGACGAACTAATGAAAAACTGTTTTTT
TRBJ1-3 NA TRBV7-2 NA CASSLGAEISGNTIYF TGTGCCAGCAGCTTGGGTGCGGAAATCTCTGGAAACACCATATATTTT
TRBJ2-7 NA TRBV5-1 NA CASSLPRSYEQYF TGCGCCAGCAGCTTACCGCGTTCCTACGAGCAGTACTTC
TRBJ2-7 NA TRBV30 NA CAWTPHANEQYF TGTGCCTGGACCCCGCACGCTAACGAGCAGTACTTC
TRBJ1-5 NA TRBV4-1 NA CASSQADSFNQPQHF TGCGCCAGCAGCCAGGCGGACAGTTTCAATCAGCCCCAGCATTTT
TRBJ1-3 NA TRBV9 NA CASSVQGQGSGNTIYF TGTGCCAGCAGCGTTCAGGGGCAGGGCTCCGGAAACACCATATATTTT
TRBJ1-1 NA TRBV5-4 NA CASSSLRASELMNTEAFF TGTGCCAGCAGCTCCCTCCGGGCGTCAGAGTTGATGAACACTGAAGCTTTCTTT
TRBJ2-3 TRBD1 TRBV5-6 NA CASSWDRFRTDTQYF TGTGCCAGCAGCTGGGACAGGTTTCGCACAGATACGCAGTATTTT
TRBJ1-5 TRBD1 TRBV9 NA CASSVGQGYQPQHF TGTGCCAGCAGCGTGGGACAGGGATACCAGCCCCAGCATTTT
TRBJ2-2 NA TRBV7-2 once CASSSHNTGELFF TGTGCCAGCAGCTCTCACAACACCGGGGAGCTGTTTTTT
TRBJ2-7 TRBD2 TRBV5-1 NA CASSLSSGTEQYF TGCGCCAGCAGCTTATCTAGCGGCACCGAGCAGTACTTC
TRBJ2-2 TRBD1 TRBV9 NA CASSATGAGELFF TGTGCCAGCAGCGCGACAGGGGCCGGGGAGCTGTTTTTT
TRBJ1-2 NA TRBV4-2 NA CASSQDASSYGYTF TGTGCCAGCAGCCAAGACGCCAGCAGCTATGGCTACACCTTC
TRBJ1-4 NA TRBV4-3 NA CASSQDPGALREKLFF TGCGCCAGCAGCCAAGACCCGGGGGCGCTCAGAGAAAAACTGTTTTTT
TRBJ1-2 NA TRBV9 NA CASSGGYYGYTF TGTGCCAGCAGCGGGGGGTACTATGGCTACACCTTC
TRBJ2-3 NA TRBV5-7 NA CASSLGFSTDTQYF TGTGCCAGCAGCTTGGGATTTAGCACAGATACGCAGTATTTT
TRBJ2-2 TRBD1 TRBV7-6 NA CASSLRPGQGAGELFF TGTGCCAGCAGCTTGAGGCCGGGACAGGGAGCCGGGGAGCTGTTTTTT
TRBJ1-1 NA TRBV2 NA CASSRSGLGEAFF TGTGCCAGCAGTCGCTCAGGGTTGGGTGAAGCTTTCTTT
TRBJ2-2 TRBD1 TRBV2 once CASSGRGLSTGELFF TGTGCCAGCAGTGGAAGGGGGCTTAGCACCGGGGAGCTGTTTTTT
TRBJ2-1 TRBD1 TRBV5-1 once CASSGEQGRDNEQFF TGCGCCAGCAGTGGTGAACAGGGGCGCGACAATGAGCAGTTCTTC
TRBJ2-5 TRBD1 TRBV15 NA CATSRDPDRGETQYF TGTGCCACCAGCAGAGATCCCGACAGGGGGGAGACCCAGTACTTC
TRBJ1-2 TRBD1 TRBV5-1 NA CASSLTGGKNYGYTF TGCGCCAGCAGCCTGACAGGGGGTAAGAACTATGGCTACACCTTC
TRBJ1-5 NA TRBV27 NA CASSLTLSQPQHF TGTGCCAGCAGTTTAACCCTTTCTCAGCCCCAGCATTTT
TRBJ1-3 NA TRBV7-2 NA CASESAGNTIYF TGTGCCAGCGAGAGTGCTGGAAACACCATATATTTT